The present T cell receptor beta chain was sequenced within a study of shared clonotypes between healthy human individuals. Memory CD4+ cells were the fraction left after CD45RA+ naive selection. The CDR3 has 15 residues. Deletions cut 3 bases from V and 2 bases from J, with 14 bases between. Germline lookup yields CDR1 MNHEY and CDR2 SMNVEV (reference sequence). TCRdb keeps only in-frame clones here, not all; method: immunoSEQ multiplex PCR. The sample yields roughly 1 million clones, about 74% seen once. Sequenced input: memory CD4+ T cells sorted from blood. This sample's subset: CD45RA-negative fraction. The J gene is TRBJ2-7, the V gene TRBV27, with a possible D match to TRBD2 (6 bases). The receptor was derived from a man between 18 and 35 years old in good health. CDR3 in DNA: TGTGCCAGCAGTTTGGGGCGGGGCCGTACCTACGAGCAGTACTTC. This gives the protein CASSLGRGRTYEQYF.